This passage covers 25 T cell receptor beta chains from one sample sequenced in a study of blood T cell repertoires in COVID-19 (dated by TCRdb to the early 2020s). Receptor libraries were prepared by the immunoSEQ multiplex PCR assay. Imported from immuneACCESS, the table was reduced by TCRdb to in-frame sequences with V and J called. These copies leave out some clones; in studies compared against another copy, an unresolved V gene accounts for under half, and the cause of the remainder is not known. Across this sample there are about 310,000 clones, with approximately 91% seen only once. In total, the top ten clones hold 8% to 10% of the sample. The sequenced sample was PBMCs or T cells enriched from blood (not recorded which). These receptors were obtained from a woman in her forties who had recovered from COVID-19.

The chain couples TRBV5-6 to TRBJ2-7; tentatively, D is TRBD2 (6 bases). Germline values: CDR1 SGHDT, CDR2 YYEEEE. The ends were cut back, 3 bases at V and 7 bases at J, with 14 bases in the middle. The CDR3 contains 13 residues. Here the CDR3 DNA reads TGTGCCAGCAGCTCTCGGGAGCCGGGGGAGCAGTACTTC. It encodes CASSSREPGEQYF.

The rearrangement uses TRBV29-1 and TRBJ1-6, with D possibly being TRBD1 (6 bases). Germline V gene sequence: CDR1 SQVTM, CDR2 ANQGSEA. The CDR3 is 14 residues long. Trimming stripped 7 bases from V and 5 bases from J, with 15 bases between. DNA for the CDR3: TGCAGCGCCCGGGAAGGGGGAGATAATTCACCCCTCCACTTT. Protein sequence: CSAREGGDNSPLHF.

V and J are TRBV7-2 and TRBJ2-3; possible D gene TRBD2, 5 bases. V was trimmed by 5 bases and J by 3 bases, leaving 15 bases between them. Germline-derived CDR1 and CDR2 are SGHTA and FQGNSA. CDR3 length: 15 amino acids. CDR3 in amino acids: CASSPYGVKTDTQYF. The CDR3 nucleotides read TGTGCCAGCAGCCCGTACGGGGTTAAAACAGATACGCAGTATTTT.

The J gene is TRBJ2-7, the V gene TRBV27; 8 positions agree with TRBD2. The CDR3 runs to 16 residues. Germline loops: CDR1 MNHEY, CDR2 SMNVEV (reference sequence). Trimming took 2 bases from V and 1 from J; bases not matched to a gene: 7. CDR3 amino acids: CASSLARGGVSYEQYF. Written as DNA, the CDR3 is TGTGCCAGCAGTTTAGCCCGGGGGGGGGTTTCCTACGAGCAGTACTTC.

The chain employs TRBV29-1 and TRBJ1-2, with 11 bases aligning to TRBD1. The CDR3 extends over 15 amino acids. CDR1 SQVTM and CDR2 ANQGSEA come from the germline V gene. J lost 3 bases, V lost 2 bases, and 5 bases had no gene match. CDR3 bases: TGCAGCGTTGAACCACGGACAGGGGGCGACTATGGCTACACCTTC. Its protein product is CSVEPRTGGDYGYTF.

V gene TRBV7-2 combines with J gene TRBJ1-2, with D perhaps TRBD1 (6 bases). The CDR3 sequence is 13 residues long. Germline CDR1 is SGHTA and CDR2 is FQGNSA. Trimming left V 5 bases short and J 4 bases short, with 11 bases between. CDR3 DNA sequence: TGTGCCAGCAGCCTAGGACAGCTCTATGGCTACACCTTC. Residues: CASSLGQLYGYTF.

The V gene is TRBV30, the J gene TRBJ2-3, with unresolved D. This CDR3 contains 13 residues. The germline CDR1 and CDR2 sequences are GTSNPN and SVGIG (reference sequence). Trimming removed 3 bases from V and 5 bases from J, with 12 bases in between. This CDR3 is CAWSGGPQDTQYF. The DNA of the CDR3 is TGTGCCTGGAGCGGCGGTCCACAAGATACGCAGTATTTT.

The J gene is TRBJ2-7, the V gene TRBV5-1, with D tentatively TRBD2 (6 bases). In germline, CDR1 is SGHRS, CDR2 YFSETQ. V was pared by 6 bases and J by 4 bases, with 17 bases between. The CDR3 spans 14 residues. CDR3: CASKGTFSQYEQYF. As DNA, the CDR3 is TGCGCCAGCAAAGGGACTTTTTCCCAATACGAGCAGTACTTC.

V and J are TRBV11-2 and TRBJ1-6; no definite D call. Germline CDR1 reads SGHAT; CDR2 reads FQNNGV. CDR3 length: 13 amino acids. The ends were cut back, 1 base at V and 13 bases at J, with 11 bases in the middle. This chain's CDR3 is CASSLVEFSPLHF. CDR3 nucleotides: TGTGCCAGCAGCTTAGTTGAGTTTTCGCCCCTCCACTTT.

The chain is built from TRBV11-3 and TRBJ1-4, with 10 positions matching TRBD1. V shed 5 bases, J shed 8 bases, and the junction held 8 bases outside the gene matches. Germline lookup yields CDR1 SGHNT and CDR2 YENEEA. The CDR3 contains 15 residues. The DNA of the CDR3 is TGTGCCAGCAGCCCAAGACAGGGGGCGGGAGAAAAACTGTTTTTT. Encoded protein: CASSPRQGAGEKLFF.

A single count supports this clone. At one end, the junction sequence differs from germline, possibly due to a read error. V is TRBV7-7 and J is TRBJ2-7; TRBD1 might be the D (6 bases). The CDR3 contains 14 residues. CDR1 is SSHAT, CDR2 FNYEAQ, per germline (reference sequence). CDR3 nucleotides: TGTGCTAGCAGCTTATTTGCAGGGGACCACGAGCAGTACTTC. It specifies CASSLFAGDHEQYF.

This clone was counted between two and nine times. The rearrangement uses TRBV19 and TRBJ1-2; a possible D gene is TRBD1 (5 bases). The germline gives CDR1 LNHDA, CDR2 SQIVND (reference sequence). V was trimmed by 3 bases and J by 2 bases, leaving 7 bases between them. This CDR3 is built from 13 residues. This CDR3 is CASSIGGNYGYTF. The DNA of the CDR3 is TGTGCCAGTAGTATCGGGGGGAACTATGGCTACACCTTC. The full variable domain, with the rest looked up from reference TRBV19 and TRBJ1-2, is DGGITQSPKYLFRKEGQNVTLSCEQNLNHDAMYWYRQDPGQGLRLIYYSQIVNDFQKGDIAEGYSVSREKKESFPLTVTSAQKNPTAFYLCASSIGGNYGYTFGSGTRLTVV.

This clone was detected a few times. This chain joins TRBV24-1 and TRBJ1-2; the D is unclear. Germline V CDR1 and CDR2: KGHDR, SFDVKD. The CDR3 covers 13 residues. V lost 5 bases and J lost 1, with 7 bases in between. The CDR3 DNA follows: TGTGCCACCAGTGGTTACAGTAACTATGGCTACACCTTC. The encoded protein is CATSGYSNYGYTF.

CDR3 protein: CASSFIGTGNNEQFF. The CDR3 bases are TGCGCCAGCAGCTTCATCGGGACAGGGAACAATGAGCAGTTCTTC. This chain links TRBV5-1 with TRBJ2-1; 9 bases fit TRBD1. The V segment lost 2 bases and the J segment 5 bases; nucleotides outside the gene matches: 5. The CDR3 has 15 amino acids. CDR1 and CDR2 from the germline V gene are SGHRS and YFSETQ.

This chain joins TRBV7-8 and TRBJ1-1; D is unresolved. The V end was cut by 8 bases, the J end by 0 bases, with 10 bases between. This CDR3 is 13 amino acids long. Per germline, CDR1 SGHVS and CDR2 FQNEAQ. The CDR3 loop reads CASGLLMNTEAFF. Written as DNA, the CDR3 is TGTGCCAGCGGACTCCTCATGAACACTGAAGCTTTCTTT.

The rearrangement joins TRBV30 to TRBJ1-4; D ambiguous. The V end was cut by 0 bases, the J end by 7 bases, with 18 bases between. The CDR3 is 16 residues long. Germline-derived CDR1 and CDR2 are GTSNPN and SVGIG (reference sequence). CDR3 sequence reads: CAWSVLVTFSGEKLFF. Written as DNA, the CDR3 is TGTGCCTGGAGTGTACTCGTTACCTTCAGCGGTGAAAAACTGTTTTTT. Full variable domain (remainder filled in from reference TRBV30 and TRBJ1-4): SQTIHQWPATLVQPVGSPLSLECTVEGTSNPNLYWYRQAAGRGLQLLFYSVGIGQISSEVPQNLSASRPQDRQFILSSKKLLLSDSGFYLCAWSVLVTFSGEKLFFGSGTQLSVL.

This sequence joins TRBV6-2 or TRBV6-3 and TRBJ2-1; D is perhaps TRBD1 (5 bases). The CDR3 is 17 amino acids. The germline V gene has CDR1 MNHEY and CDR2 SVGEGT. With 5 bases removed from V and 3 bases from J, the gap between germline ends came to 20 bases. The CDR3 coding sequence is TGTGCCAGCAGTACCTTCGACAGCCCAAAACTCTACAATGAGCAGTTCTTC. It specifies CASSTFDSPKLYNEQFF.

V gene TRBV5-4 combines with J gene TRBJ2-5; no definite D call. V was clipped by 1 base and J by 1 base, with 11 bases between them. The CDR3 extends over 15 amino acids. Germline-derived CDR1 and CDR2 are SGHNT and YYREEE (reference sequence). For the CDR3, the DNA is TGTGCCAGCAGCTTGATCCAGGCGATCCAAGAGACCCAGTACTTC. It yields the protein CASSLIQAIQETQYF. Complete variable domain (other parts from reference TRBV5-4 and TRBJ2-5): ETGVTQSPTHLIKTRGQQVTLRCSSQSGHNTVSWYQQALGQGPQFIFQYYREEENGRGNFPPRFSGLQFPNYSSELNVNALELDDSALYLCASSLIQAIQETQYFGPGTRLLVL.

This clone showed up just a few times. The V and J genes are TRBV30 and TRBJ1-1; D is possibly TRBD1 (5 bases). Germline CDR1 GTSNPN, CDR2 SVGIG (reference sequence). There are 13 residues in the CDR3. The germline V and J ends were trimmed by 5 bases and 6 bases, with 16 bases remaining between them. Here the CDR3 DNA reads TGTGCCTGGCAGGGTCCATTGGTGGCTGAAGCTTTCTTT. It is translated as CAWQGPLVAEAFF.

The chain links TRBV4-2 to TRBJ1-1, with D unclear. V was shortened by 2 bases and J by 3 bases, with 7 bases between the two germline ends. This CDR3 is 13 amino acids long. CDR1 is LGHNA and CDR2 is YNFKEQ in the germline V gene. The CDR3 nucleotides are TGTGCCAGCAGCCAACAGGACTACACTGAAGCTTTCTTT. Translating gives CASSQQDYTEAFF.

The J gene is TRBJ2-3, the V gene TRBV9, with 8 bases identical to TRBD2. The CDR3 length is 16 residues. The V segment lost 4 bases and the J segment 2 bases; nucleotides outside the gene matches: 9. Per germline, CDR1 SGDLS and CDR2 YYNGEE. The CDR3: CASSPHGGGDTDTQYF. The CDR3 region has the DNA TGTGCCAGCAGCCCCCACGGGGGGGGCGACACAGATACGCAGTATTTT.

The gene calls are TRBV29-1 and TRBJ1-5; 8 bases agree with TRBD1. V trimming: 5 bases; J trimming: 3 bases; junction bases outside the gene matches: 9. CDR1 and CDR2 (germline): SQVTM, ANQGSEA. This CDR3 comprises 15 residues. The CDR3 region has the DNA TGCAGCGTTAGAGTGACAGGGGATCACAATCAGCCCCAGCATTTT. As protein: CSVRVTGDHNQPQHF.

The chain couples TRBV11-3 to TRBJ1-6, with 7 bases fitting TRBD1. This CDR3 region has 15 residues. From germline, CDR1 is SGHNT and CDR2 YENEEA. Unmatched junction bases numbered 1, after V lost 3 bases and J lost 2 bases. In nucleotides, the CDR3 is TGTGCCAGCAGCTTGGGGACAGCCTATAATTCACCCCTCCACTTT. Its protein product is CASSLGTAYNSPLHF.

This chain uses TRBV4-3 with TRBJ1-5; 7 bases align to TRBD1. Germline V CDR1 and CDR2: LGHNA, YSLEER. This CDR3 has 14 amino acids. V lost 4 bases to trimming and J lost 4 bases; unmatched junction nucleotides: 4. The CDR3 nucleotides read TGCGCCAGCAGCCTAGGACAGGATAATCAGCCCCAGCATTTT. Amino acids: CASSLGQDNQPQHF.

The chain combines TRBV27 with TRBJ2-7; possibly TRBD2 for D (7 bases). The CDR3 sequence is 15 residues long. Germline V gives CDR1 MNHEY, CDR2 SMNVEV (reference sequence). The germline V and J ends were trimmed by 2 bases and 6 bases, with 17 bases remaining between them. In DNA, the CDR3 is TGTGCCAGCAGTTTAGCCATAAGGGGGGGAGGCGAGCAGTACTTC. Translated, it gives CASSLAIRGGGEQYF.